The subject of this entry is one TCR beta chain. This may be a read error: a much more frequent sequence differs by one nucleotide. Using a J-beta primer mix together with a sample-barcoded 5' primer, a second PCR was run for about 6 to 11 cycles. Each of the samples gave a minimum of 2.5 million paired-end reads that contained CDR3. TCRdb re-analysed the 5' RACE reads in MiXCR, keeping a single row per CDR3 protein. The profile covers 870,000 or so distinct CDR3 sequences, with roughly 26% appearing a single time and approximately 15% taken by the ten largest. The sample comes from a study of blood T cells in healthy people across ages. Study information: Through template switching, about one barcoded beta molecule was captured per two T cells, as measured in model experiments.

No fewer than 5.5 micrograms of total RNA were isolated from every sample. CDR3 length: 12 residues. Germline CDR1 and CDR2: DFQATT and SNEGSKA (reference sequence). V usage is TRBV20-1 and J usage is TRBJ2-5; no firm D call. The J call may be mistaken, given a closer DNA end match to TRBJ2-7. The TCR sequence derives from a woman older than 75 in good health. Sequenced input: blood. Here the CDR3 DNA reads TGCAGTGCTAGAGTTGGGCGAGACGAGCAGTACTTC. Protein: CSARVGRDEQYF.